The clone carrying this TCR beta chain was counted ten times or more. The antigen remains undetermined. This specimen comes from a study of response to subunit inactivated influenza vaccine. Study-wide points: Each seasonal influenza vaccination, the authors suggested, recruits few new T cells.

TCRdb processed the RT-PCR reads anew with MiXCR; each CDR3 protein has one entry. The sample comprises about 700,000 distinct CDR3 sequences, 14% of which are singletons, and less than 9% rests with the top ten. The sequence was obtained from a man in his forties or fifties who received an inactivated influenza vaccine. The sequenced sample was PBMCs from blood, obtained less than 15 days before vaccination.

This CDR3 reads CASRISGNSYNEQFF. CDR3 sequence (DNA): TGTGCCAGCAGGATAAGCGGGAACTCCTACAATGAGCAGTTCTTC. The chain joins TRBV6-5 to TRBJ2-1; 7 nucleotides line up with TRBD2. Germline assignment: CDR1 MNHEY and CDR2 SVGAGI. This CDR3 is 15 amino acids long. J gave up 0 bases and V 6 bases, and 5 bases lay outside the gene matches.